The sample holds a few counts of the clone carrying this T cell receptor beta chain. No antigen is known for it. Original processing notes: The study took CDR3 differences across clinicopathological groups and made a distant-metastasis classifier for papillary thyroid cancer from them. TCRdb re-analyzed the PCR reads through MiXCR. It is TCRdb's table, rather than the study itself, that gives the V and J calls and clone size. Among approximately 14,000 clones listed, approximately 30% were seen once. None of the patients had undergone any treatment ahead of thyroid surgery. The data originate from a study of metastatic and nonmetastatic thyroid tumors. Study-wide background: The comparison covered peripheral blood and tumor or nodule tissue in malignant and benign thyroid patients.

Study results and caveats: Relative to benign nodules, malignant thyroid tumors were reportedly characterized by significantly elevated TCR beta diversity in blood and tumor.

V trimming: 2 bases; J trimming: 4 bases; junction bases outside the gene matches: 7. From germline, CDR1 is MNHEY and CDR2 SMNVEV (reference sequence). The CDR3 covers 17 residues. The V call is TRBV27, the J call TRBJ2-2; 10 bases are shared with TRBD1. The sequence derives from a male donor with papillary thyroid cancer or a benign thyroid nodule (not recorded which). Some clones in this sample may be carry-over from other donors' samples. The sequenced sample consisted of tumor tissue. CDR3 sequence reads: CASSLPLGTGVTGELFF. As DNA, the CDR3 is TGTGCCAGCAGTTTACCCCTAGGGACAGGGGTCACCGGGGAGCTGTTTTTT.